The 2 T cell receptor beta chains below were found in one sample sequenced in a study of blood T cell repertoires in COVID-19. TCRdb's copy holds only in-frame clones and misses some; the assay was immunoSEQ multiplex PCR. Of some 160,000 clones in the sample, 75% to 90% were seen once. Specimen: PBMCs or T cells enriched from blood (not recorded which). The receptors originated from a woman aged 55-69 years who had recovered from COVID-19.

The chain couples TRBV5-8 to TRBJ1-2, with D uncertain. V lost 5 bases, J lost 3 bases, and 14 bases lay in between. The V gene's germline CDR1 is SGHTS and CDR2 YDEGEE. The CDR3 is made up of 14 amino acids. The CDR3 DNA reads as TGTGCCAGCAGAGGTGGAGGGTTTTACTATGGCTACACCTTC. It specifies CASRGGGFYYGYTF. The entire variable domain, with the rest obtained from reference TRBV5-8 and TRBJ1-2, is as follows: EAGVTQSPTHLIKTRGQQATLRCSPISGHTSVYWYQQALGLGLQFLLWYDEGEERNRGNFPPRFSGRQFPNYSSELNVNALELEDSALYLCASRGGGFYYGYTFGSGTRLTVV.

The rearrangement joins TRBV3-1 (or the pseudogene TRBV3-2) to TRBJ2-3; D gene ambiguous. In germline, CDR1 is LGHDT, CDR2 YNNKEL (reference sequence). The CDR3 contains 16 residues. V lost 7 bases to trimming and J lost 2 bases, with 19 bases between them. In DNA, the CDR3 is TGTGCCAGCACGCCTACCCCTGCCTCCTCCACAGATACGCAGTATTTT. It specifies CASTPTPASSTDTQYF.